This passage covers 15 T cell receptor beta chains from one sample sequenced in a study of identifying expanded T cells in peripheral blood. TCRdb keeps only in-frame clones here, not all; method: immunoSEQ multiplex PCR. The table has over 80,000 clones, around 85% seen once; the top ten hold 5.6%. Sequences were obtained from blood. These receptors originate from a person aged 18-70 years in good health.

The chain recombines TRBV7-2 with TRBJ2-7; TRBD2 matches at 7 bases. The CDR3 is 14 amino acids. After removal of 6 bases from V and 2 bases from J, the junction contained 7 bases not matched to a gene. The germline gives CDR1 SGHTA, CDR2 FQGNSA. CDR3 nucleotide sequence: TGTGCCAGCAGTGGGGGGGGAATCGCCTACGAGCAGTACTTC. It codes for CASSGGGIAYEQYF. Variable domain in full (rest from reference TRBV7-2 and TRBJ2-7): GAGVSQSPSNKVTEKGKDVELRCDPISGHTALYWYRQSLGQGLEFLIYFQGNSAPDKSGLPSDRFSAERTGGSVSTLTIQRTQQEDSAVYLCASSGGGIAYEQYFGPGTRLTVT.

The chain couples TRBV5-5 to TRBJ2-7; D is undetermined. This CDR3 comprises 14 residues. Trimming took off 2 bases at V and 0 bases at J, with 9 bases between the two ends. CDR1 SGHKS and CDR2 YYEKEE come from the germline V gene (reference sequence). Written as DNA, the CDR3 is TGTGCCAGCAGCTTCGTAGGCAGCTCCTACGAGCAGTACTTC. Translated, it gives CASSFVGSSYEQYF.

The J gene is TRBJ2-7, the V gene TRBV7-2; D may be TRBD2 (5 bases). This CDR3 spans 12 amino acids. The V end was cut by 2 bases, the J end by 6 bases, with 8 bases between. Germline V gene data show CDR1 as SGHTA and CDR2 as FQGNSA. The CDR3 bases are TGTGCCAGCAGCTTAAGGCGGGCCGAGCAGTACTTC. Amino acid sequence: CASSLRRAEQYF.

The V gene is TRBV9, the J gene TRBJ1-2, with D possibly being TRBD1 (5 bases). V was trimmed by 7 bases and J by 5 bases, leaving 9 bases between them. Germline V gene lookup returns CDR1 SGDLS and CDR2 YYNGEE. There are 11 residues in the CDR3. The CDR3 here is CASGQGYGYTF. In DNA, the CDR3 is TGTGCCAGCGGGCAGGGATATGGCTACACCTTC.

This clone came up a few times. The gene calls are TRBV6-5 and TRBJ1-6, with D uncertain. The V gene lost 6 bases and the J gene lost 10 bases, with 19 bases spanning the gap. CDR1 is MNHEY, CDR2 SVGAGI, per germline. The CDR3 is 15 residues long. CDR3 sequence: CASSRRQETESPLHF. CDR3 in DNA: TGTGCCAGCAGCCGTCGGCAGGAGACGGAGTCACCCCTCCACTTT.

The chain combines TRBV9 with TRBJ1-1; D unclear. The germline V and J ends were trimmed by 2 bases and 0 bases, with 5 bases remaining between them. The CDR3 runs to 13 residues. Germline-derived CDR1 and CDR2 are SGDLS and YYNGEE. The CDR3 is CASSVAMNTEAFF. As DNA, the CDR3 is TGTGCCAGCAGCGTGGCCATGAACACTGAAGCTTTCTTT.

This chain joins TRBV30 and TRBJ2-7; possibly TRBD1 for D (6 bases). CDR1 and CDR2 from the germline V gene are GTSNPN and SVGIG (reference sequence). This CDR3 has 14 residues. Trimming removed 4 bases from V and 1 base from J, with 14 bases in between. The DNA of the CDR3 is TGTGCCTGGACCCGCAGAGGGGGATCCTACGAGCAGTACTTC. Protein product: CAWTRRGGSYEQYF.

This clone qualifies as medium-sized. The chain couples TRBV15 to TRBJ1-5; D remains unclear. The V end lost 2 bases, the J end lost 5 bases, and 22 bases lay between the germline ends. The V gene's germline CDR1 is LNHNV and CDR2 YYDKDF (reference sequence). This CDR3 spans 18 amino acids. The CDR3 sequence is CATSRRLPGSSHHQPQHF. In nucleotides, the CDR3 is TGTGCCACCAGCAGACGCTTACCCGGTAGCTCACATCATCAGCCCCAGCATTTT. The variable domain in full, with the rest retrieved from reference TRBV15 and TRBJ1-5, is DAMVIQNPRYQVTQFGKPVTLSCSQTLNHNVMYWYQQKSSQAPKLLFHYYDKDFNNEADTPDNFQSRRPNTSFCFLDIRSPGLGDTAMYLCATSRRLPGSSHHQPQHFGDGTRLSIL.

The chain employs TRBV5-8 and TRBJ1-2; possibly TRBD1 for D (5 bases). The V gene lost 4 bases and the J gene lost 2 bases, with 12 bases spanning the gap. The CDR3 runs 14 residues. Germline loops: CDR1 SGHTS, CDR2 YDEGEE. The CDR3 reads CASSGRDRNYGYTF. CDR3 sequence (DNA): TGTGCCAGCAGCGGGCGAGACAGAAACTATGGCTACACCTTC.

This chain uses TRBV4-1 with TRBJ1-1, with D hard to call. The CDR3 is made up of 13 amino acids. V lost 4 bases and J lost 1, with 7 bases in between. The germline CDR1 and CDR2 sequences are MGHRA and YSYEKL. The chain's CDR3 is CASSLRWNTEAFF. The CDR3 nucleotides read TGCGCCAGCAGCCTAAGATGGAACACTGAAGCTTTCTTT.

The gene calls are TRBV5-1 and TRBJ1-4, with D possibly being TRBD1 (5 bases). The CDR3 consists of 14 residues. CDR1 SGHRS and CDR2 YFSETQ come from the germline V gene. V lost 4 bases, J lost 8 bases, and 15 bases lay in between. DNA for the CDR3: TGCGCCAGCAGCGTATCAGGGTCGGGGGAAAAACTGTTTTTT. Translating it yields CASSVSGSGEKLFF.

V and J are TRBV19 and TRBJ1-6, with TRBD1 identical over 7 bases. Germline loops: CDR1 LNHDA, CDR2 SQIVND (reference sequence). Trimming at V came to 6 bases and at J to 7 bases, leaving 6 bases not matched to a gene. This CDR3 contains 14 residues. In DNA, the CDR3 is TGTGCCAGTAGGCCCGGGACAGCCAATTCACCCCTCCACTTT. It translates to CASRPGTANSPLHF.

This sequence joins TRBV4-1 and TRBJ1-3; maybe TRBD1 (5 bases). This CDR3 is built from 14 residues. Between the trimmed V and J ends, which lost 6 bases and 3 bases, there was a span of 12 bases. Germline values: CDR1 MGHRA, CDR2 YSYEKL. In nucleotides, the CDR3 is TGCGCCAGCAGTCATGGAGGGGTTGGAAACACCATATATTTT. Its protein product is CASSHGGVGNTIYF.

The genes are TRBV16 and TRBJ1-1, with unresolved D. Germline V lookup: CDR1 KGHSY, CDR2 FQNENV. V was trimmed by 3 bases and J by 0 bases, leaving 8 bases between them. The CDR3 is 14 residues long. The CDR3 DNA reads TGTGCCAGCAGCCAGCGGGGTATGAACACTGAAGCTTTCTTT. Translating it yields CASSQRGMNTEAFF.

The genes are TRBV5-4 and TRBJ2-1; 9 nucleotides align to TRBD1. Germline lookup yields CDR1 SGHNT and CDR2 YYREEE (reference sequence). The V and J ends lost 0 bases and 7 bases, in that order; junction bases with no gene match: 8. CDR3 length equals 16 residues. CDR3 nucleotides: TGTGCCAGCAGCTTGGGAGGACCGGGACAGGGTAATGAGCAGTTCTTC. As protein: CASSLGGPGQGNEQFF.